Below are 6 T cell receptor beta chains sequenced from a single sample in a study of T cells in Graves' hyperthyroidism and ophthalmopathy. The CDR3 regions of TCR beta were amplified from RNA transcripts. The HTBI primer set was used in a first-round RT-PCR of the TCR CDR3. TCRdb re-derived calls from the multiplex PCR reads in MiXCR, one entry per CDR3 protein. The sample yields some 740,000 distinct CDR3 sequences, 14% seen once. Sequencing was done on a sample of blood. These receptors were obtained from a woman younger than 30 with Graves' hyperthyroidism.

This chain links TRBV30 with TRBJ1-2; D is uncertain. Germline V gene lookup returns CDR1 GTSNPN and CDR2 SVGIG (reference sequence). V gave up 0 bases and J gave up 3 bases, with 11 bases separating them. The CDR3 is 14 amino acids. The CDR3 bases are TGTGCCTGGAGTGTTTACCGCGTGGACTATGGCTACACCTTC. Residues: CAWSVYRVDYGYTF.

J is TRBJ2-1 and V is TRBV20-1, with a weak D call TRBD2 (6 bases). V was clipped by 3 bases and J by 4 bases, with 19 bases between them. The CDR3 consists of 16 residues. CDR1 DFQATT and CDR2 SNEGSKA come from the germline V gene (reference sequence). Here the CDR3 DNA reads TGCAGTGCTAGCACAGTGCGGGACCTAAGTTACAATGAGCAGTTCTTC. This codes for CSASTVRDLSYNEQFF.

This clonotype has at least ten counts. The gene calls are TRBV20-1 and TRBJ1-1; D gene ambiguous. V dropped 5 bases and J dropped 6 bases, with 10 bases sitting between them. CDR3 size: 11 residues. Germline lookup yields CDR1 DFQATT and CDR2 SNEGSKA (reference sequence). The CDR3 sequence: CSASRAAEAFF. The CDR3 DNA sequence: TGCAGTGCTTCCCGAGCGGCTGAAGCTTTCTTT.

This clonotype was detected many times. The chain carries TRBV15 and TRBJ2-7, with a tentative D call TRBD1 (7 bases). V lost 4 bases and J lost 2, with 15 bases in between. This CDR3 comprises 15 residues. Germline-derived CDR1 and CDR2 are LNHNV and YYDKDF (reference sequence). The CDR3 bases are TGTGCCACCAGCAACAACCAGGGGGAGGCCTACGAGCAGTACTTC. Translation gives CATSNNQGEAYEQYF.

This clonotype was found many times. J is TRBJ2-1 and V is TRBV13; TRBD1 matches 7 bases. With 5 bases clipped from V and 8 bases from J, the junction kept 12 bases outside the gene matches. The germline CDR1 and CDR2 sequences are PRHDT and FYEKMQ (reference sequence). The CDR3 runs 15 residues. The CDR3 sequence is CASSGMQGVGDEQFF. Written as DNA, the CDR3 is TGTGCCAGCAGCGGGATGCAGGGGGTTGGCGATGAGCAGTTCTTC.

The V and J genes are TRBV28 and TRBJ2-1; the match to TRBD2 covers 15 bases. Germline loops: CDR1 MDHEN, CDR2 SYDVKM. The CDR3 runs to 15 residues. The J segment lost 10 bases and the V segment lost 2 bases, leaving 3 bases of the junction unmatched. The DNA of the CDR3 is TGTGCCAGCAGTTTAAGGACTAGCGGGAGGGACGAGCAGTTCTTC. Its protein product is CASSLRTSGRDEQFF.